This T cell receptor (beta chain) was observed in a study of CD8+CD57+ T cells in acquired aplastic anemia. In its sample, this clonotype was seen many times. This CDR3 contains 11 residues. With 3 bases removed from V and 15 bases from J, the gap between germline ends came to 12 bases. Genomic DNA provided the template from which TCR beta VDJ and CDR3 profiles were obtained. TCRdb ran MiXCR on the reads and lists one entry per CDR3 protein. This repertoire shows about 220,000 distinct CDR3 sequences, 30% to 40% found once; its top ten account for around 1.1%. The sample comprised sorted CD4+, CD8+, or CD8+CD57+ T cells (not recorded which) from PBMCs. The TCR comes from a human donor in good health, serving as a control. V is TRBV12-3 or TRBV12-4 and J is TRBJ2-1, with no clear D. CDR3 sequence reads: CASSFGWGRFF. Written as DNA, the CDR3 is TGTGCCAGCAGTTTCGGTTGGGGTCGGTTCTTC.